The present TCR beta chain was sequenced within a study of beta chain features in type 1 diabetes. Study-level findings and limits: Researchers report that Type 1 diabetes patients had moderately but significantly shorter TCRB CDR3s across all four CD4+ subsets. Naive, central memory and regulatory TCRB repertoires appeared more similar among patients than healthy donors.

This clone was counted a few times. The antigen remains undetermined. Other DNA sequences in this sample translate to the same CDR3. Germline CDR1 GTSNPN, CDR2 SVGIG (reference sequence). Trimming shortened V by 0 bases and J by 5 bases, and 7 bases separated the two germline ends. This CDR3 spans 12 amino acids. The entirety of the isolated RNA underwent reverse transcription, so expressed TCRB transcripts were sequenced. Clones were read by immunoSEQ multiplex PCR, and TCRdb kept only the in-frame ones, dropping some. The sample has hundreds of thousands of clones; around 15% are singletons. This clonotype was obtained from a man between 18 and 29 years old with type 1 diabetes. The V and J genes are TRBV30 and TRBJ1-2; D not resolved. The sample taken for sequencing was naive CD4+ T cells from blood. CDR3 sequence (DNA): TGTGCCTGGAGTGTAATGGGGTATGGCTACACCTTC. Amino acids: CAWSVMGYGYTF.